Listed below are T cell receptor beta chains from one sample, sequenced in a study of blood T cell repertoires in COVID-19. TCRdb's table, derived via immunoSEQ multiplex PCR, lists solely in-frame clones and lacks some. The sample consists of tens of thousands of clones, roughly two thirds of them appearing once. The sequencing input was peripheral blood. These receptors all come from a woman aged 70-85 years with acute or convalescent COVID-19. The CDR3 runs from the conserved cysteine through the conserved F or W. D genes are given only for firm matches. Size is stated for part of the rows, as once, few or many counts, or as a class when the clone is expanded.

v_gene,d_gene,j_gene,abundance,CDR3nt,CDR3aa
TRBV11-2,NA,TRBJ1-2,NA,TGTGCCAGCAGCGGACAGATCTATGGCTACACCTTC,CASSGQIYGYTF
TRBV27,TRBD1,TRBJ1-6,NA,TGTGCCAGCAGACCGACAGGGTCGGCACCCCTCCACTTT,CASRPTGSAPLHF
TRBV10-2,NA,TRBJ2-7,NA,TGCGCCAGCAAGGCGAGCGCAACCTACGAGCAGTACTTC,CASKASATYEQYF
TRBV21-1,NA,TRBJ2-7,NA,TGTGCCAGCAGCAAGGACAGATACGAGCAGTACTTC,CASSKDRYEQYF
TRBV5-4,NA,TRBJ2-1,NA,TGTGCCAGCAGCTTGAAGTTTGTGAACTCCAACAATGAGCAGTTCTTC,CASSLKFVNSNNEQFF
TRBV5-4,NA,TRBJ1-2,NA,TGTGCCAGCAGCCCTCTCGGCACAGGTAACTATGGCTACACCTTC,CASSPLGTGNYGYTF
TRBV7-2,NA,TRBJ1-5,NA,TGTGCCAGCAGCTTAGAGCGGAATCAGCCCCAGCATTTT,CASSLERNQPQHF
TRBV5-1,TRBD2,TRBJ2-1,few,TGCGCCAGCAGCTTACGGTTGGGACTAGCGGTAAATGAGCAGTTCTTC,CASSLRLGLAVNEQFF
TRBV3-1/TRBV3-2,NA,TRBJ2-7,NA,TGTGCCAGCAGCCAAGGGACGGAGGCCTACGAGCAGTACTTC,CASSQGTEAYEQYF
TRBV3-1/TRBV3-2,NA,TRBJ2-3,NA,TGTGCCAGCAGCCAGGGGGCGCCGAGTGCAGATACGCAGTATTTT,CASSQGAPSADTQYF
TRBV29-1,TRBD2,TRBJ2-1,NA,TGCAGCGTCGCCAGCGGGGGGACGTACAATGAGCAGTTCTTC,CSVASGGTYNEQFF
TRBV5-6,NA,TRBJ1-5,few,TGTGCCAGCAGCTTGTATAACAGAAACAATCAGCCCCAGCATTTT,CASSLYNRNNQPQHF
TRBV14,NA,TRBJ1-1,NA,TGTGCCAGCAGCCAAGGAGTCGGTCGGGCTGAAGCTTTCTTT,CASSQGVGRAEAFF
TRBV18,NA,TRBJ2-2,NA,TGTGCCAGCTCAGTTCAGGGACACCACACCGGGGAGCTGTTTTTT,CASSVQGHHTGELFF
TRBV9,TRBD2,TRBJ2-3,NA,TGTGCCAGCAGCTCCCGCAGCGGGGACACAGATACGCAGTATTTT,CASSSRSGDTDTQYF
TRBV3-1/TRBV3-2,NA,TRBJ2-3,NA,TGTGCCAGCAGCCAAGACCCTCCGGGATCCACAGCAGATACGCAGTATTTT,CASSQDPPGSTADTQYF
TRBV11-2,NA,TRBJ1-1,NA,TGTGCCAGCAGCTTCGGGTTGAACACTGAAGCTTTCTTT,CASSFGLNTEAFF
TRBV4-3,NA,TRBJ1-1,few,TGCGCCAGCAGCCAAGATACAGGGCGCAAAGCTTTCTTT,CASSQDTGRKAFF
TRBV4-1,TRBD2,TRBJ2-5,NA,TGCGCCAGCAGCCAAGACGGGGCAGCGGGAGGGCCGGAGACCCAGTACTTC,CASSQDGAAGGPETQYF
TRBV7-8,NA,TRBJ2-7,NA,TGTGCCAGCAGCTTTACGAGGCTCTCCTACGAGCAGTACTTC,CASSFTRLSYEQYF
TRBV7-3,TRBD2,TRBJ2-3,NA,TGTGCCAGCGCACCCGGGGCTAGCGGGAGCACAGATACGCAGTATTTT,CASAPGASGSTDTQYF
TRBV28,NA,TRBJ2-5,few,TGTGCCAGCAGTCTCGGGCTAACTAGAAGTCTAGAGACCCAGTACTTC,CASSLGLTRSLETQYF
TRBV7-8,TRBD1,TRBJ1-5,NA,TGTGCCAGCAGCTTAGGGAACAGGGGACATAGCAATCAGCCCCAGCATTTT,CASSLGNRGHSNQPQHF
TRBV6-5,NA,TRBJ1-5,NA,TGTGCCAGCCAAGGGACTGGAGGGCATCAGCCCCAGCATTTT,CASQGTGGHQPQHF
TRBV28,NA,TRBJ2-3,once,TGTGCCAGCAACAGGGGACTAGTCACAGATACGCAGTATTTT,CASNRGLVTDTQYF
TRBV28,NA,TRBJ1-4,NA,TGTGCCAGCAGTTTAGGGCGGACAAATGAAAAACTGTTTTTT,CASSLGRTNEKLFF
TRBV7-3,TRBD2,TRBJ2-1,few,TGTGCCAGCAGCTTAATGACTAGCGCGAACAATGAGCAGTTCTTC,CASSLMTSANNEQFF
TRBV7-9,TRBD1,TRBJ2-2,NA,TGTGCCAGCAGCTCTCAAAGGGGGCCCGACACCGGGGAGCTGTTTTTT,CASSSQRGPDTGELFF
TRBV24-1,TRBD1,TRBJ2-1,NA,TGTGCCACCAGTGGTTCCCGGGACAGGAAGAGGAATGAGCAGTTCTTC,CATSGSRDRKRNEQFF
TRBV5-1,TRBD2,TRBJ2-3,few,TGCGCCAGCAGCTTGGAGGGGACTAGCGGGAGTAAAGATACGCAGTATTTT,CASSLEGTSGSKDTQYF
TRBV7-2,TRBD2,TRBJ2-3,NA,TGTGCCAGCAGCTTAGTGGCTAGCGGGACTTCAGATACGCAGTATTTT,CASSLVASGTSDTQYF
TRBV20-1,NA,TRBJ2-1,few,TGCAGTGCTAGTTATCTGGGACTCTCCTACAATGAGCAGTTCTTC,CSASYLGLSYNEQFF
TRBV20-1,NA,TRBJ1-6,NA,TGCAGTGCTAGTTTCGAGTTTAATTCACCCCTCCACTTT,CSASFEFNSPLHF